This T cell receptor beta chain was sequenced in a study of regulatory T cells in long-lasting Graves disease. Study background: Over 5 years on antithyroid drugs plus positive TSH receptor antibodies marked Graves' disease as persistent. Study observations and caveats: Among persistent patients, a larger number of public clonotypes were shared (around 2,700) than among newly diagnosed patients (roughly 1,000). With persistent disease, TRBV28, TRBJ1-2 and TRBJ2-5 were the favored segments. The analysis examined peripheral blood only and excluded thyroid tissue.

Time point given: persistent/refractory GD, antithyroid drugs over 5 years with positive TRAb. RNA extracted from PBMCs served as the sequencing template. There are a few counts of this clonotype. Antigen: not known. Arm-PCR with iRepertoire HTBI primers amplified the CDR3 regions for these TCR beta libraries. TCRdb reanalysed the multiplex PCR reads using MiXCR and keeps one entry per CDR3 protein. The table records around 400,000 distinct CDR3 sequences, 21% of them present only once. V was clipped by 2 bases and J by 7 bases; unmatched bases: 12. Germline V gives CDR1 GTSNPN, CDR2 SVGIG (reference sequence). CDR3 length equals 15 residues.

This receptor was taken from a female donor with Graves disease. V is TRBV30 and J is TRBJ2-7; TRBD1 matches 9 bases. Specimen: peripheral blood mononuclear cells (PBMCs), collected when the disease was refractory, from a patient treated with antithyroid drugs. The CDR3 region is CAWSTSGTGTKEQYF. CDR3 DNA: TGTGCCTGGAGTACATCCGGGACAGGGACAAAAGAGCAGTACTTC.